This TCR beta chain was obtained from a study of human T cells and chemical hapten exposure. Overall study: Per-sample TCR yields varied mainly from small pooled library volume differences.

Unique molecular identifiers were attached to individual cDNA molecules during library preparation. Each CDR3 protein gets one entry after TCRdb re-called the 5' RACE reads with MiXCR. The sample lists over 70,000 distinct CDR3 sequences; around a sixth were seen once. Whole blood that had not been fractionated was the source of extracted total RNA. The V end was cut by 3 bases, the J end by 0 bases, with 10 bases between. The CDR3 totals 14 residues. Germline V CDR1 and CDR2: SGHRS, YFSETQ. The V and J genes are TRBV5-1 and TRBJ2-7, with D perhaps TRBD2 (7 bases). The clonotype was recovered from a female donor in good health. DNA of the CDR3: TGCGCCAGCAGCTCGGGGGGCCTCTCCTACGAGCAGTACTTC. This encodes CASSSGGLSYEQYF.